This T cell receptor beta chain was documented in a study of T cell responses to AZD1222 COVID-19 vaccine. Trimming shortened V by 3 bases and J by 6 bases, and 11 bases separated the two germline ends. Germline V gene data show CDR1 as SNHLY and CDR2 as FYNNEI. The CDR3 is 13 residues long. Sequenced by immunoSEQ multiplex PCR; TCRdb stores in-frame clones only, minus some. The sample yields over 95,000 clones, approximately 87% seen once. The chain combines TRBV2 with TRBJ2-5; D is perhaps TRBD1 or TRBD2 (5 bases each). Sequences were derived from peripheral blood, sampled on day 0 of AZD1222 vaccination. This clonotype was obtained from an adult in good health. CDR3 residues: CASSESRGKTQYF. CDR3 nucleotides: TGTGCCAGCAGTGAGTCTCGGGGCAAGACCCAGTACTTC.